A selection of T cell receptor beta chains follows, all from one sample in a study of blood T cell repertoires in COVID-19. The assay was immunoSEQ multiplex PCR, and TCRdb's table has in-frame clones only and misses some. Seen here are approximately 50,000 clones, around 85% observed once, and the top ten hold 6.5%. The material sequenced was peripheral blood. The receptors here all came from a man between 60 and 75 years old with acute or convalescent COVID-19. Both conserved end residues are part of each CDR3. Each record gives: D gene, J gene, V gene, clone size, CDR3 DNA, CDR3 protein. The D gene is left open where the match is weak. Rows may omit the clone size; those that give it use once, few, many or a size class.

TRBD2 | TRBJ2-1 | TRBV30 | . | TGTGCCTGGAGTTTGGCGGGAGGGCACAATGAGCAGTTCTTC | CAWSLAGGHNEQFF
. | TRBJ1-2 | TRBV6-6 | . | TGTGCCAGCAGATACGACGCGGTGTACTATGGCTACACCTTC | CASRYDAVYYGYTF
. | TRBJ1-6 | TRBV28 | . | TGTGCCAGCAGTTTACCCCGCAGGGAATCACCCCTCCACTTT | CASSLPRRESPLHF
. | TRBJ2-4 | TRBV20-1 | . | TGCAGTGCTCACAGGGAGGGCATTCAGTACTTC | CSAHREGIQYF
TRBD1 | TRBJ1-5 | TRBV2 | few | TGTGCCAGCAGCAACAACAGGGGAGACGCTCAGCCCCAGCATTTT | CASSNNRGDAQPQHF
. | TRBJ1-3 | TRBV5-1 | . | TGCGCCAGCAGCTTGGGGGCCCCGGGATATGGAAACACCATATATTTT | CASSLGAPGYGNTIYF
. | TRBJ2-3 | TRBV30 | . | TGTGCCGGCTGGCAGGGGATGGCAGATACGCAGTATTTT | CAGWQGMADTQYF
TRBD1 | TRBJ2-4 | TRBV6-6 | . | TGTGCCAGCAGTCAACCAGACAGGGCCCAAAACATTCAGTACTTC | CASSQPDRAQNIQYF
TRBD1 | TRBJ2-2 | TRBV24-1 | . | TGTGCCACCAGTGATCCTGGACAGGGACGAGTTTCCGGGGAGCTGTTTTTT | CATSDPGQGRVSGELFF
. | TRBJ2-2 | TRBV5-1 | . | TGCGCCAGCAGCTTGTTTCTTGGGGCCGACACCGGGGAGCTGTTTTTT | CASSLFLGADTGELFF
. | TRBJ2-7 | TRBV19 | . | TGTGCCAGTAGTACCTCGACAGTAAGGTACGAGCAGTACTTC | CASSTSTVRYEQYF
TRBD2 | TRBJ2-5 | TRBV5-5 | . | TGTGCCAGCAAGCCCCTGGGGGGGAGGGGCCTCCAAGAGACCCAGTACTTC | CASKPLGGRGLQETQYF
TRBD1 | TRBJ2-2 | TRBV7-3 | . | TGTGCCAGCAGCTACCTCGGACAGGGAACGCCCGGGGAGCTGTTTTTT | CASSYLGQGTPGELFF
TRBD2 | TRBJ2-3 | TRBV4-1 | . | TGCGCCAGCAGCCAAGGATTTTGGATTAGCGGGAGGGCCAGTGGAGATACGCAGTATTTT | CASSQGFWISGRASGDTQYF
TRBD2 | TRBJ2-7 | TRBV18 | . | TGTGCCAGCTCACGTTCCGGGACTAGCGGGAGCTACGAGCAGTACTTC | CASSRSGTSGSYEQYF
. | TRBJ2-2 | TRBV5-1 | . | TGCGCCAGCAGCCCGTTCGCGAACACCGGGGAGCTGTTTTTT | CASSPFANTGELFF
TRBD2 | TRBJ2-3 | TRBV29-1 | few | TGCAGCGTTGAAGGGACTAGCGGGATCGGCACAGATACGCAGTATTTT | CSVEGTSGIGTDTQYF
. | TRBJ1-1 | TRBV29-1 | . | TGCAGCGTGCGGGGGCAGAACACTGAAGCTTTCTTT | CSVRGQNTEAFF
. | TRBJ1-2 | TRBV9 | . | TGTGCCAGCAGCGTAGCAGGGCTCGGGGGCTACACCTTC | CASSVAGLGGYTF
TRBD2 | TRBJ2-5 | TRBV5-1 | . | TGCGCCAGCAGCACAGCGGGAGGGGAAGAGACCCAGTACTTC | CASSTAGGEETQYF
. | TRBJ2-3 | TRBV6-6 | . | TGTGCCAGCAGATCCCTTAACAGGGTCACAGATACGCAGTATTTT | CASRSLNRVTDTQYF
TRBD1 | TRBJ1-2 | TRBV5-1 | . | TGCGCCAGCAGCTTGGAGGGGGCTTACTATGGCTACACCTTC | CASSLEGAYYGYTF
TRBD1 | TRBJ1-2 | TRBV20-1 | few | TGCAGTGCCAGCACAGGGGCGAACACCTTC | CSASTGANTF
. | TRBJ1-6 | TRBV27 | . | TGTGCCAGCAGTTTATCTCGCGCAGCGGGGTTAGGTTCACCCCTCCACTTT | CASSLSRAAGLGSPLHF
TRBD1 | TRBJ2-3 | TRBV18 | . | TGTGCCAGCTCACGGGGACAGGTCAGCACAGATACGCAGTATTTT | CASSRGQVSTDTQYF
. | TRBJ2-1 | TRBV28 | . | TGTGCCAGCAGCGCCCCTTTGCGGGATGAGCAGTTCTTC | CASSAPLRDEQFF
. | TRBJ1-1 | TRBV2 | . | TGTGCCAGCACAGGGTTGGGGACTGAAGCTTTCTTT | CASTGLGTEAFF
. | TRBJ1-2 | TRBV6-5 | . | TGTGCCAGCAGTACAGAGAGCTATGGCTACACCTTC | CASSTESYGYTF
TRBD1 | TRBJ1-2 | TRBV29-1 | once | TGCAGCGTTGGGGACAGGGGCTTCAACTATGGCTACACCTTC | CSVGDRGFNYGYTF